These T cell receptor beta chains were read from a single sample in a study of metastatic and nonmetastatic thyroid tumors. TCRdb used MiXCR to call clones anew from the PCR reads. This table holds approximately 29,000 clones, about 32% found once. Sequenced input: blood. Source of these receptors: a female donor with papillary thyroid cancer or a benign thyroid nodule (not recorded which). Some clones in this sample may be carry-over from other donors' samples. CDR3s include the opening cysteine and the closing phenylalanine or tryptophan. D genes are given only for firm matches. Clone size appears in some rows only: once, few, many, or a class for an expanded clone.

size | J | D | V | DNA | CDR3
- | TRBJ2-1 | TRBD1 | TRBV20-1 | TGCAGGGCTAGCATGGGACAGAGGTCCTACAATGAGCAGATCTTC | CRASMGQRSYNEQIF
many | TRBJ1-1 | TRBD1 | TRBV2 | TGTGCCAGCAGTGAAGTCAGGGGGGAGAACACTGAAGCTTTCTTT | CASSEVRGENTEAFF
once | TRBJ2-1 | - | TRBV11-1 | TGTGCCAGCAGCTTAGTTGGCAGGGAACATTTCTCCTACAATGAGCAGTTCTTC | CASSLVGREHFSYNEQFF
few | TRBJ2-2 | - | TRBV6-1 | TGTGCCAGCGGCCCGGGGGGCTACACCGGTGATCTGTTTTTT | CASGPGGYTGDLFF
many | TRBJ1-2 | - | TRBV4-3 | TGCGCCAGCAGCCAAGATAGGGGGTTCATCTATGGCTACACCTTC | CASSQDRGFIYGYTF
many | TRBJ2-7 | - | TRBV7-9 | TGTGCCAGCAGGGCTTCGATGGCGCCTGGCGAGCAGTACTTC | CASRASMAPGEQYF
many | TRBJ1-1 | - | TRBV2 | TGTGCCAGCAGTGCCTGGACGGCTATGAACACTGAAGCTTTCTTT | CASSAWTAMNTEAFF
few | TRBJ2-7 | - | TRBV6-5 | TGTGCCAGCAGTCACTCTGGGGGGCAACCTGGTCTCAGAGTGCAGTACTTC | CASSHSGGQPGLRVQYF
few | TRBJ2-2 | TRBD1 | TRBV20-1 | TGCAGTGCTAGAGGGACAGGGGACACCGGGGAGCTGTTTTTT | CSARGTGDTGELFF
many | TRBJ1-2 | - | TRBV28 | TGTGCCAGCAGTGCCGGGCCGCACTCCAACTATGGCTACACCTTC | CASSAGPHSNYGYTF
medium-sized | TRBJ2-7 | - | TRBV19 | TGTGCCAGTAGTATCTCTCAGGGTATGTCGAGCGAGCAGTACTTC | CASSISQGMSSEQYF
few | TRBJ1-2 | - | TRBV6-1 | TGTGCCAGCAACCACCCGGGCGGCTACACCTTC | CASNHPGGYTF
few | TRBJ2-1 | TRBD2 | TRBV7-3 | TGTGCCAGCAGCCAGAGCGGGAGGGGTCTGTTCTTC | CASSQSGRGLFF
many | TRBJ2-7 | TRBD1 | TRBV5-5 | TGTGCCAGCAGCTTGGGGGTTGGACAGGTCTACGAGCAGTACTTC | CASSLGVGQVYEQYF
- | TRBJ1-6 | - | TRBV28 | TGTGCCAGCCGGGGGGGAAGGTCCTATAATTCCCCCCTCCTCTTT | CASRGGRSYNSPLLF
few | TRBJ1-4 | TRBD1 | TRBV6-4 | TGTGCCAGCAGCTTAGATCAGGGGGCAACTAATGAAAAACTGTTTTTT | CASSLDQGATNEKLFF
many | TRBJ2-3 | - | TRBV20-1 | TGCAGTGCTAGAGAAGGGGTGGGATTGGGGAATACGCAGTATTTT | CSAREGVGLGNTQYF
many | TRBJ2-1 | TRBD2 | TRBV20-1 | TGCAGTGCTAGTATGGCTAGCGGGAGGCAAACGGATGAGCAGTTCTTC | CSASMASGRQTDEQFF
- | TRBJ2-1 | - | TRBV6-6 | TGTGCCAGCAGTTACAGGGGGTACAATGAGCAGTTCTTC | CASSYRGYNEQFF
many | TRBJ2-6 | TRBD1 | TRBV7-2 | TGTGCCAGCAGCTTACGGTGGGGGGACAGGGGATTAACTGGGGCCAACGTCCTGACTTTC | CASSLRWGDRGLTGANVLTF
- | TRBJ2-5 | TRBD1 | TRBV5-1 | TGCGCCAGCAGCTCCAGGGGGAACGACGAGACCCAGTACTTC | CASSSRGNDETQYF
medium-sized | TRBJ2-7 | TRBD1 | TRBV30 | TGTGCCTGGAGTGAAAGGGGGCTAACCTACGAGCAGTACTTC | CAWSERGLTYEQYF
many | TRBJ2-1 | TRBD2 | TRBV7-9 | TGTGCCAGCAGCCCCGGGAGGCAGGGATGCTTCTTC | CASSPGRQGCFF
- | TRBJ1-5 | - | TRBV2 | TGTGCCAGCAGCGGTGGGTCCGTAAATCAGCCCCAGCATTTT | CASSGGSVNQPQHF
few | TRBJ1-1 | - | TRBV27 | TGTGCCAGCAGTTTATGGGGCAGCTCACGAGCCTTCTTT | CASSLWGSSRAFF
many | TRBJ2-1 | TRBD1 | TRBV5-8 | TGTGCCAGCAGTGACAGGGCCAATGAGCAGTTCTTC | CASSDRANEQFF
few | TRBJ2-1 | TRBD1 | TRBV27 | TGTGCCAGCAGCACTCATACAGGGGGCTACCCCAATGAGCAGTTCTTC | CASSTHTGGYPNEQFF
many | TRBJ1-2 | - | TRBV27 | TGTGCCAGCAGGGGGGGGGGAGCAGGGGGCTACACCTTC | CASRGGGAGGYTF
- | TRBJ2-7 | TRBD2 | TRBV11-1 | TGTGCCAGCAGCGGACCTACGGAGACTAGCTGCTACGAGCAGTACTTC | CASSGPTETSCYEQYF
once | TRBJ2-7 | - | TRBV20-1 | TGCAGTGTCGGGGTCTACGAGCAGTACTTC | CSVGVYEQYF
- | TRBJ1-5 | TRBD1 | TRBV2 | TGTGCCAGCAGTGGAGACAGGGGAATAGGCAATCGGCCCCAGGATTTT | CASSGDRGIGNRPQDF
many | TRBJ2-3 | - | TRBV11-2 | TGTGCCAGCAGCTTAAACAGGAGGTCGCAGTATTTT | CASSLNRRSQYF
- | TRBJ2-3 | - | TRBV5-1 | TGCGCGAGCAGCTTGGAGCAGGCCCTTAGGACAGTTACGCATTATTTT | CASSLEQALRTVTHYF
- | TRBJ2-1 | - | TRBV12-3/TRBV12-4 | TGTGCCAGCAGTTTAACCCCGGCCGGAACCTACAATGAGCAGTTCTTC | CASSLTPAGTYNEQFF
few | TRBJ2-7 | TRBD2 | TRBV19 | TGTGCCAGTAGTATGCTAGCGGGAGGGCACGAGCAGTACTTC | CASSMLAGGHEQYF
many | TRBJ2-4 | TRBD1 | TRBV13 | TGTGCCAGCAGCGCTATCGGGACAGGGGGCGCCCCAGCCAAAAACATTCAGTACTTC | CASSAIGTGGAPAKNIQYF
- | TRBJ1-1 | - | TRBV30 | TGTGCCTGGACTAATTGGGCGGCGGTGGACACTGAAGCTTTCTTT | CAWTNWAAVDTEAFF
many | TRBJ1-2 | TRBD1 | TRBV7-9 | TGTGCCAGCAGCTTAGGAGGGGGCGATGGCTACACCTTC | CASSLGGGDGYTF
- | TRBJ2-5 | - | TRBV20-1 | TGCAGTGCGCCAGAGGGCGTATGGCGGGCGCAAGAGACCCAGTACTTC | CSAPEGVWRAQETQYF
many | TRBJ1-1 | - | TRBV7-9 | TGTGCCAGCAGCTTAGATGAGGGGAGCACTGAAGCTTTCTTT | CASSLDEGSTEAFF
- | TRBJ1-1 | TRBD1 | TRBV19 | TGTGCCAGTAGTCGCGCACAGGGGCCTGAAGCTTTCTTT | CASSRAQGPEAFF
- | TRBJ2-6 | TRBD1 | TRBV19 | TGTGCCAATAGTATCTGGACAGGGTTGGGGTTTGGGGTCAACGTCCTGACTTTC | CANSIWTGLGFGVNVLTF
many | TRBJ2-7 | TRBD2 | TRBV6-2/TRBV6-3 | TGTGCCAGCAGCCACCCGGGACTAGCGAGTTTCGAGCAGTACTTC | CASSHPGLASFEQYF
- | TRBJ2-7 | TRBD2 | TRBV9 | TGTGCCAGCAGCGTAGCCCCGACTAGCGTCCTCGAGCAGTACTTC | CASSVAPTSVLEQYF
- | TRBJ1-2 | - | TRBV28 | TGTGCCAGCAGTTTATACGGGGTGTATGGCTACACCTTC | CASSLYGVYGYTF
once | TRBJ1-5 | - | TRBV9 | TGTGCCAGCAGCCCCCGTCCGATTAATCAGCCCCAGCATTTT | CASSPRPINQPQHF
- | TRBJ1-4 | - | TRBV30 | TGTGCCTGGATGATGGGAGCAAATGCAAAACTGTTTTTT | CAWMMGANAKLFF
few | TRBJ2-3 | TRBD1 | TRBV6-2/TRBV6-3 | TGTGCCAGCAGTCTATCGGCAGGGGGCAGGACAGATACGCAGTATTTT | CASSLSAGGRTDTQYF
- | TRBJ2-3 | TRBD2 | TRBV10-2 | TGCGCCAGCATCCTGCTTAGCGGGAGTATAACAGATACGCAGTATTTT | CASILLSGSITDTQYF
many | TRBJ2-7 | TRBD1 | TRBV2 | TGTGCCAGCGGGACAGGGGTTTACGAGCAGTACTTC | CASGTGVYEQYF
many | TRBJ2-7 | - | TRBV6-2/TRBV6-3 | TGTGCCACTTTTGGGGGTAGCTACGAGCAGTACTTC | CATFGGSYEQYF